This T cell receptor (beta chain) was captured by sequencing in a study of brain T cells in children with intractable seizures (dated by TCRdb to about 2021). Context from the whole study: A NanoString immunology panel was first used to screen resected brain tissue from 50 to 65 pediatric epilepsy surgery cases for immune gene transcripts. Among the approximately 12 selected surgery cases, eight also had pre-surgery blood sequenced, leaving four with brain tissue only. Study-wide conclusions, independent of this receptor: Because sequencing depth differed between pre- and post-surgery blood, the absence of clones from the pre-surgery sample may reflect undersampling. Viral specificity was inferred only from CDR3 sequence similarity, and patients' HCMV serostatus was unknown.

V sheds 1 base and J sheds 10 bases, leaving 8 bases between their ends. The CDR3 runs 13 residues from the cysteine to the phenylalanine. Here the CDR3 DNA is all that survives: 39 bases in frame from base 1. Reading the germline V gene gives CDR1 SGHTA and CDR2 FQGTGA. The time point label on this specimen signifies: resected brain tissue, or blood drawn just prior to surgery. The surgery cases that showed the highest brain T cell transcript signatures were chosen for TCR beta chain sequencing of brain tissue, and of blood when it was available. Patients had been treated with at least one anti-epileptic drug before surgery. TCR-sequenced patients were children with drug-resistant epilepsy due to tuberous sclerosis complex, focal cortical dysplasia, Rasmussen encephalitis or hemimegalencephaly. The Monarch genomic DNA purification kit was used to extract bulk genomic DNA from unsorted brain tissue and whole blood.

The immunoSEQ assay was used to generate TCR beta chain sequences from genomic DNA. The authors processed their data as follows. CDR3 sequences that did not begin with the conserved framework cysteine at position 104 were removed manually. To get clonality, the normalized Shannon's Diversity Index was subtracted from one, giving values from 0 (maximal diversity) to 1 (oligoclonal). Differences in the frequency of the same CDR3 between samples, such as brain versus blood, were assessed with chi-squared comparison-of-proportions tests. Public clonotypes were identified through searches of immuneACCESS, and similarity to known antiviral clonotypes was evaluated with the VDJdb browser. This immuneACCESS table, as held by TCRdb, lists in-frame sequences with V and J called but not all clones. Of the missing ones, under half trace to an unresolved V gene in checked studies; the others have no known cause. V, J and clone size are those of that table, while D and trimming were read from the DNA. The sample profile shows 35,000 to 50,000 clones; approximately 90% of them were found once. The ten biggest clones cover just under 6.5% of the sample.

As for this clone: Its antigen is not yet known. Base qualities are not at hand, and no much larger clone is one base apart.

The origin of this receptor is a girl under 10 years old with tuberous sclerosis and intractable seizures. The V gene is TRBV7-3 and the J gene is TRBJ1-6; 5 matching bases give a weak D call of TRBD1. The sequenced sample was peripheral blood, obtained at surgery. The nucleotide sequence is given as TGTGCCAGCAGCTTAAGGGGGGACTCACCCCTCCACTTT. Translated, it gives CASSLRGDSPLHF.